The rows below give T cell receptor beta chains drawn from one sample of a study of Graves' ophthalmopathy and Graves' hyperthyroidism. TCRdb recomputed calls from the multiplex PCR reads with MiXCR, one row per CDR3 protein. The table lists over 500,000 distinct CDR3 sequences, around a fifth of them singletons. Sequencing used peripheral blood. Source of these receptors: a woman aged 18 to 35 with stable Graves' hyperthyroidism. Some clones in this sample may be carry-over from other donors' samples. Both conserved end residues are part of each CDR3. D genes are given only for firm matches. Where a row states a size, it is once, few, many or the class of an expanded clone; other rows omit it.

CDR3 protein: CASSQLGGQAKNIQYF; CDR3 DNA: TGTGCCAGCAGCCAACTCGGGGGGCAGGCAAAAAACATTCAGTACTTC; J gene: TRBJ2-4; V gene: TRBV14; D gene: -; clone size: many
CDR3 protein: CASSLTPGSTEAFF; CDR3 DNA: TGTGCCAGCAGTCTGACGCCAGGGAGCACTGAAGCTTTCTTT; J gene: TRBJ1-1; V gene: TRBV2; D gene: -; clone size: -
CDR3 protein: CASSDRGRWAGELFF; CDR3 DNA: TGTGCCAGCAGTGACAGGGGGCGATGGGCCGGGGAGCTGTTTTTT; J gene: TRBJ2-2; V gene: TRBV12-3/TRBV12-4; D gene: TRBD1; clone size: many
CDR3 protein: CASSSSQRVGKNIQYF; CDR3 DNA: TGTGCCAGCAGCTCCAGTCAGCGAGTCGGCAAAAACATTCAGTACTTC; J gene: TRBJ2-4; V gene: TRBV7-3; D gene: -; clone size: many
CDR3 protein: CASRSGGGNTIYF; CDR3 DNA: TGTGCCAGCAGATCCGGGGGTGGAAACACCATATATTTT; J gene: TRBJ1-3; V gene: TRBV2; D gene: -; clone size: many
CDR3 protein: CSVTLEVGQPQHF; CDR3 DNA: TGCAGCGTAACCCTAGAGGTGGGTCAGCCCCAGCATTTT; J gene: TRBJ1-5; V gene: TRBV29-1; D gene: -; clone size: many
CDR3 protein: CAWRQWTGDPYEQYF; CDR3 DNA: TGTGCCTGGAGGCAGTGGACAGGGGATCCGTACGAGCAGTACTTC; J gene: TRBJ2-7; V gene: TRBV30; D gene: TRBD1; clone size: many
CDR3 protein: CAWSQGTDGYTF; CDR3 DNA: TGTGCCTGGTCACAGGGAACAGATGGCTACACCTTC; J gene: TRBJ1-2; V gene: TRBV30; D gene: -; clone size: many
CDR3 protein: CSVAMGRSYEQYF; CDR3 DNA: TGCAGCGTCGCCATGGGCCGCTCCTACGAGCAGTACTTC; J gene: TRBJ2-7; V gene: TRBV29-1; D gene: -; clone size: many
CDR3 protein: CASSCGMDGYTF; CDR3 DNA: TGTGCCAGCAGTTGCGGGATGGATGGCTACACCTTC; J gene: TRBJ1-2; V gene: TRBV6-5; D gene: -; clone size: many
CDR3 protein: CASLTEETQYF; CDR3 DNA: TGTGCCAGCTTAACAGAGGAGACCCAGTACTTC; J gene: TRBJ2-5; V gene: TRBV12-3/TRBV12-4; D gene: -; clone size: many
CDR3 protein: CASSLAGVAGYGYTF; CDR3 DNA: TGTGCCAGCAGTTTAGCTGGGGTTGCGGGATACGGCTACACCTTC; J gene: TRBJ1-2; V gene: TRBV12-3/TRBV12-4; D gene: -; clone size: few
CDR3 protein: CATSKIGATNEKLFF; CDR3 DNA: TGTGCCACCAGCAAAATAGGGGCAACTAATGAAAAACTGTTTTTT; J gene: TRBJ1-4; V gene: TRBV15; D gene: -; clone size: few
CDR3 protein: CASSLLASPSYEQYF; CDR3 DNA: TGTGCCAGCAGTTTATTGGCGTCCCCCTCCTACGAGCAGTACTTC; J gene: TRBJ2-7; V gene: TRBV12-3/TRBV12-4; D gene: -; clone size: -
CDR3 protein: CASRTQRGTSGRRETQYF; CDR3 DNA: TGTGCCAGCAGAACCCAGAGGGGGACTAGCGGGAGGAGGGAGACCCAGTACTTC; J gene: TRBJ2-5; V gene: TRBV28; D gene: TRBD2; clone size: few
CDR3 protein: CASSQDSSRRQGNSPLHF; CDR3 DNA: TGTGCCAGCAGCCAAGATTCGAGCCGACGGCAGGGTAATTCACCCCTCCACTTT; J gene: TRBJ1-6; V gene: TRBV4-2; D gene: -; clone size: many
CDR3 protein: CASSEARRHYGYTF; CDR3 DNA: TGTGCCAGCAGTGAAGCGCGAAGACACTATGGCTACACCTTC; J gene: TRBJ1-2; V gene: TRBV2; D gene: -; clone size: -
CDR3 protein: CASSTPVTQYF; CDR3 DNA: TGTGCCAGCAGTACACCGGTGACCCAGTACTTC; J gene: TRBJ2-5; V gene: TRBV6-2/TRBV6-3; D gene: -; clone size: -
CDR3 protein: CSAEGTPGQENTEAFF; CDR3 DNA: TGCAGTGCTGAGGGAACACCGGGACAGGAGAACACTGAAGCTTTCTTT; J gene: TRBJ1-1; V gene: TRBV20-1; D gene: TRBD1; clone size: many
CDR3 protein: CASTMGGPGELFF; CDR3 DNA: TGTGCCAGTACCATGGGGGGGCCCGGGGAGCTGTTTTTT; J gene: TRBJ2-2; V gene: TRBV19; D gene: -; clone size: -
CDR3 protein: CASSSSGTGGVRDGYTF; CDR3 DNA: TGTGCCAGCAGTTCCTCCGGGACAGGGGGTGTTAGGGATGGCTACACCTTC; J gene: TRBJ1-2; V gene: TRBV6-5; D gene: TRBD1; clone size: few
CDR3 protein: CAAGPTIYEQYF; CDR3 DNA: TGTGCGGCGGGACCAACGATTTACGAGCAGTACTTC; J gene: TRBJ2-7; V gene: TRBV30; D gene: -; clone size: -
CDR3 protein: CASGLSRVPGGIGYTF; CDR3 DNA: TGTGCTAGTGGCCTCTCCCGGGTCCCGGGGGGGATTGGCTACACCTTC; J gene: TRBJ1-2; V gene: TRBV12-5; D gene: -; clone size: many
CDR3 protein: CASKSGYTF; CDR3 DNA: TGTGCCAGCAAGAGTGGCTACACCTTC; J gene: TRBJ1-2; V gene: TRBV2; D gene: -; clone size: many
CDR3 protein: CASSYPPRGGTEAFF; CDR3 DNA: TGTGCCAGCAGTTATCCCCCACGAGGGGGCACTGAAGCTTTCTTT; J gene: TRBJ1-1; V gene: TRBV28; D gene: -; clone size: many
CDR3 protein: CASRRWGANYGYTF; CDR3 DNA: TGTGCCAGCAGGAGGTGGGGGGCAAACTATGGCTACACCTTC; J gene: TRBJ1-2; V gene: TRBV27; D gene: -; clone size: -
CDR3 protein: CASRDQASGGARETQYF; CDR3 DNA: TGCGCCAGCAGGGACCAGGCTAGCGGGGGGGCCCGGGAGACCCAGTACTTC; J gene: TRBJ2-5; V gene: TRBV10-2; D gene: TRBD2; clone size: many
CDR3 protein: CATSNQTGTDLYEQYF; CDR3 DNA: TGTGCCACCAGCAACCAAACGGGGACGGATCTCTACGAGCAGTACTTC; J gene: TRBJ2-7; V gene: TRBV15; D gene: -; clone size: many
CDR3 protein: CASSLSGLAKNIQYF; CDR3 DNA: TGCGCCAGCAGCCTCTCGGGTCTAGCCAAAAACATTCAGTACTTC; J gene: TRBJ2-4; V gene: TRBV4-1; D gene: -; clone size: -
CDR3 protein: CASSPGQGTESYEQYF; CDR3 DNA: TGTGCCAGCTCACCCGGACAGGGAACAGAGTCTTACGAGCAGTACTTC; J gene: TRBJ2-7; V gene: TRBV18; D gene: TRBD1; clone size: few
CDR3 protein: CASTIGTENTEAFF; CDR3 DNA: TGTGCCAGCACCATTGGGACAGAAAACACTGAAGCTTTCTTT; J gene: TRBJ1-1; V gene: TRBV9; D gene: TRBD1; clone size: many
CDR3 protein: CASSYSRGFQPQHF; CDR3 DNA: TGTGCCAGCAGTTACTCGCGCGGTTTCCAGCCCCAGCATTTT; J gene: TRBJ1-5; V gene: TRBV6-2/TRBV6-3; D gene: -; clone size: once
CDR3 protein: CASSLRQELYGYTF; CDR3 DNA: TGTGCCAGCAGTTTAAGGCAGGAACTCTATGGCTACACCTTC; J gene: TRBJ1-2; V gene: TRBV12-3/TRBV12-4; D gene: -; clone size: few
CDR3 protein: CASSFEGLGYTF; CDR3 DNA: TGTGCCAGCAGTTTCGAAGGGCTCGGCTACACCTTC; J gene: TRBJ1-2; V gene: TRBV12-3/TRBV12-4; D gene: -; clone size: few
CDR3 protein: CASSQVGGGLTGELFF; CDR3 DNA: TGTGCCAGCAGCCAAGTTGGGGGAGGGCTCACCGGGGAGCTGTTTTTT; J gene: TRBJ2-2; V gene: TRBV4-2; D gene: TRBD2; clone size: -
CDR3 protein: CSARPYGAGYGYTF; CDR3 DNA: TGCAGTGCTAGACCTTACGGTGCCGGCTATGGCTACACCTTC; J gene: TRBJ1-2; V gene: TRBV20-1; D gene: -; clone size: many
CDR3 protein: CSAARGINTEAFF; CDR3 DNA: TGCAGTGCGGCCCGGGGTATTAACACTGAAGCTTTCTTT; J gene: TRBJ1-1; V gene: TRBV20-1; D gene: -; clone size: many
CDR3 protein: CASSFFPGANQPQHF; CDR3 DNA: TGTGCCAGCAGTTTTTTTCCGGGGGCCAATCAGCCCCAGCATTTT; J gene: TRBJ1-5; V gene: TRBV28; D gene: -; clone size: -
CDR3 protein: CASSEVIRTNYEQYF; CDR3 DNA: TGTGCCAGCAGTGAAGTAATCAGGACTAACTACGAGCAGTACTTC; J gene: TRBJ2-7; V gene: TRBV6-1; D gene: -; clone size: -
CDR3 protein: CASSESGDWYGYTF; CDR3 DNA: TGCGCCAGCAGTGAAAGTGGCGATTGGTATGGCTACACCTTC; J gene: TRBJ1-2; V gene: TRBV10-2; D gene: -; clone size: -
CDR3 protein: CASSLDYEQETQYF; CDR3 DNA: TGTGCCAGCAGCTTAGATTACGAACAAGAGACCCAGTACTTC; J gene: TRBJ2-5; V gene: TRBV11-2; D gene: -; clone size: -
CDR3 protein: CASRRDTEAFF; CDR3 DNA: TGTGCCAGCAGACGCGACACTGAAGCTTTCTTT; J gene: TRBJ1-1; V gene: TRBV2; D gene: -; clone size: many
CDR3 protein: CASSSDSISNTEAFF; CDR3 DNA: TGTGCCAGCAGTTCGGATTCGATAAGTAACACTGAAGCTTTCTTT; J gene: TRBJ1-1; V gene: TRBV28; D gene: -; clone size: few
CDR3 protein: CASSGTGSYGYTF; CDR3 DNA: TGTGCCAGCAGTGGTACAGGAAGCTATGGCTACACCTTC; J gene: TRBJ1-2; V gene: TRBV2; D gene: -; clone size: many
CDR3 protein: CASKTETGSNQPQHF; CDR3 DNA: TGTGCCAGCAAAACCGAGACGGGAAGCAATCAGCCCCAGCATTTT; J gene: TRBJ1-5; V gene: TRBV6-2/TRBV6-3; D gene: -; clone size: many
CDR3 protein: CASGAGRTYEQYF; CDR3 DNA: TGTGCCAGCGGGGCGGGAAGGACCTACGAGCAGTACTTC; J gene: TRBJ2-7; V gene: TRBV28; D gene: -; clone size: -
CDR3 protein: CAWSRGQGAGEAFF; CDR3 DNA: TGTGCCTGGAGCCGCGGACAGGGGGCGGGTGAAGCTTTCTTT; J gene: TRBJ1-1; V gene: TRBV30; D gene: TRBD1; clone size: few
CDR3 protein: CASSLSQGYNGYTF; CDR3 DNA: TGTGCCAGCAGTTTGTCGCAGGGTTATAATGGCTACACCTTC; J gene: TRBJ1-2; V gene: TRBV25-1; D gene: -; clone size: many
CDR3 protein: CASSLIRFHQPQHF; CDR3 DNA: TGTGCCAGCAGTTTAATCCGGTTTCATCAGCCCCAGCATTTT; J gene: TRBJ1-5; V gene: TRBV28; D gene: -; clone size: many
CDR3 protein: CASSGFGQSNQPQHF; CDR3 DNA: TGTGCCAGCAGTGGATTTGGACAGAGCAATCAGCCCCAGCATTTT; J gene: TRBJ1-5; V gene: TRBV6-1; D gene: -; clone size: few
CDR3 protein: CASSLRLAANTGELFF; CDR3 DNA: TGTGCCAGCAGCTTAAGGCTAGCGGCGAACACCGGGGAGCTGTTTTTT; J gene: TRBJ2-2; V gene: TRBV7-2; D gene: TRBD2; clone size: many
CDR3 protein: CASRDRVSGNTIYF; CDR3 DNA: TGCGCCAGCCGTGACAGGGTCTCTGGAAACACCATATATTTT; J gene: TRBJ1-3; V gene: TRBV5-1; D gene: TRBD1; clone size: many
CDR3 protein: CASSIEDSQPHQPQHF; CDR3 DNA: TGTGCCAGTAGTATAGAGGACAGCCAGCCACATCAGCCCCAGCATTTT; J gene: TRBJ1-5; V gene: TRBV19; D gene: -; clone size: many
CDR3 protein: CASSQEVGGEQYF; CDR3 DNA: TGTGCCAGCAGCCAAGAGGTAGGAGGCGAGCAGTACTTC; J gene: TRBJ2-7; V gene: TRBV3-1; D gene: -; clone size: -
CDR3 protein: CASSYDRVNTGELFF; CDR3 DNA: TGTGCCAGCAGTTACGACAGGGTAAACACCGGGGAGCTGTTTTTT; J gene: TRBJ2-2; V gene: TRBV6-5; D gene: TRBD1; clone size: many
CDR3 protein: CASSKDSYEQYF; CDR3 DNA: TGTGCCAGCAGCAAGGACAGCTACGAGCAGTACTTC; J gene: TRBJ2-7; V gene: TRBV5-1; D gene: -; clone size: many
CDR3 protein: CATSDRSGGYQETQYF; CDR3 DNA: TGTGCCACCAGTGACCGATCGGGAGGCTATCAAGAGACCCAGTACTTC; J gene: TRBJ2-5; V gene: TRBV24-1; D gene: TRBD2; clone size: few
CDR3 protein: CASSFPTGLSNQPQHF; CDR3 DNA: TGTGCCAGCAGTTTCCCGACAGGCCTTAGCAATCAGCCCCAGCATTTT; J gene: TRBJ1-5; V gene: TRBV12-3/TRBV12-4; D gene: -; clone size: many
CDR3 protein: CASSDDRLYEQYF; CDR3 DNA: TGTGCCAGCAGTGATGACAGACTCTACGAGCAGTACTTC; J gene: TRBJ2-7; V gene: TRBV2; D gene: -; clone size: few